This TCR beta chain came from a study of regulatory T cells in long-lasting Graves disease. Arm-PCR of CDR3 regions and iRepertoire HTBI primers were the basis on which TCR beta libraries were built. Using its own MiXCR run on the multiplex PCR reads, TCRdb lists one record per CDR3 protein. The sample carries some 490,000 distinct CDR3 sequences, 12% recorded once. The CDR3 is made up of 15 amino acids. Germline V gene lookup returns CDR1 SGHTA and CDR2 FQGTGA. The V end lost 1 base, the J end lost 6 bases, and 13 bases lay between the germline ends. The sample's time point: newly diagnosed GD, antithyroid drugs for less than 3 months. PBMCs provided the RNA from which the TCR library was made. The data also belong to a second study, concerning T cells in Graves' hyperthyroidism and ophthalmopathy.

The chain has TRBV7-3 and TRBJ2-1; D is unresolved. This TCR was sampled from a woman in her 30s with Graves disease. The specimen comprised peripheral blood mononuclear cells (PBMCs), sampled at new diagnosis, from a patient treated with antithyroid drugs. CDR3 protein: CASSLKSLGINEQFF. In nucleotides, the CDR3 is TGTGCCAGCAGCTTAAAGTCCCTAGGCATCAATGAGCAGTTCTTC.